Sequencing of this TCR beta chain was carried out in a study of T-cell memory formation after mild COVID-19 (dated by TCRdb to about 2021). Concerning the study at large: Most TCR sequence clusters were specific to one of the two donors. Longitudinal TCRalpha and TCRbeta repertoire sequencing tracked T-cell clones expanding and contracting after mild COVID-19 in a couple of donors. The cohort was made up of two young adult volunteers, one female and one male, who were previously healthy. General study outcomes and caveats: SARS-CoV-2 specificity of the second-wave clones peaking on day 37 was not confirmed. Only two mild cases were covered in the study, and larger cohorts including severe cases with pre-infection samples were considered necessary. Clones contracting from day 15 to 85 had balanced CD4/CD8 phenotypes, while a second wave expanding from day 15 to 37 was biased towards CD4+. Contracting CD4+ clones were located mainly in the CM and EM memory subsets, whereas CD8+ clones were found to be enriched in EMRA. Some responding clones were found in pre-infection memory, which suggests that pre-existing cross-reactive memory T cells took part in the SARS-CoV-2 response.

Sequencing took place on an Illumina NovaSeq 6000. cDNA libraries for TCRalpha and TCRbeta were prepared by 5'RACE using constant-segment primers, with sample barcodes and unique molecular identifiers added. RNA was extracted from every sample with Trizol reagent. The libraries were amplified in two PCR steps, and the second step added a second sample barcode and Illumina TruSeq adapters. The libraries were sequenced on an Illumina NovaSeq using 2 x 150 bp paired-end reads. The paper's data handling went like this. Reads were demultiplexed and collapsed into UMI-guided consensus sequences with migec v1.2.7. Using mixcr v2.1.11, UMI consensuses were aligned to TRA and TRB V and J templates and then assembled into clonotypes. A clonotype was counted as expanded or contracted only if both edgeR and NoisET called the change significant, with noise models trained on biological replicates. edgeR calls used a false discovery rate-adjusted p below 0.01 and a log2 fold-change threshold of 1. As an exploratory analysis of dynamics, max-normalized trajectories of the 1000 most abundant clonotypes were examined by PCA with hierarchical clustering. Separately sequenced CD4+ and CD8+ repertoires were used to assign the CD4 or CD8 phenotype of responding clones. Clones were called with MiXCR by TCRdb after fastp trimmed the public reads at Q25, and only in-frame beta chains were retained. When rows share a CDR3 protein, they turn into one entry using the most common DNA and genes. The V and J calls and clone size are TCRdb's, not the authors'. The sample table contains hundreds of thousands of distinct CDR3 sequences; only one count was recorded for roughly 17% of them. Of the sample, around 3.7% is held by the ten largest clones.

The table lists this clonotype with a few counts. The target of this receptor is not known. Within one base of it there is no much larger clone, and no base qualities were kept. Ficoll-Paque density gradient centrifugation was used to isolate PBMCs. The CDR3 covers 14 residues, taking in both the cysteine and the phenylalanine. Of all the DNA, just the CDR3 is kept, 42 bases in frame from base 1. The germline V gene encodes CDR1 MNHNY and CDR2 SVGAGI (reference sequence). The V end gives up 5 bases and the J end 4 bases, leaving 6 bases in the junction not matched to a gene. The receptor was derived from a man between 18 and 35 years old who had mild COVID-19 (a few samples of this study predate the infection). The sample titles of this study are shuffled in the database, so cell type and time point are left out; the donor was told from shared clones. The sequence links TRBV6-6 to TRBJ1-2; the central 8 bases match TRBD1. What was sequenced was PBMCs or a T cell subset sorted from them (not recorded which). The bases read TGTGCCAGCAGTGACGGACAGGGCACCTATGGCTACACCTTC. This is translated as CASSDGQGTYGYTF.